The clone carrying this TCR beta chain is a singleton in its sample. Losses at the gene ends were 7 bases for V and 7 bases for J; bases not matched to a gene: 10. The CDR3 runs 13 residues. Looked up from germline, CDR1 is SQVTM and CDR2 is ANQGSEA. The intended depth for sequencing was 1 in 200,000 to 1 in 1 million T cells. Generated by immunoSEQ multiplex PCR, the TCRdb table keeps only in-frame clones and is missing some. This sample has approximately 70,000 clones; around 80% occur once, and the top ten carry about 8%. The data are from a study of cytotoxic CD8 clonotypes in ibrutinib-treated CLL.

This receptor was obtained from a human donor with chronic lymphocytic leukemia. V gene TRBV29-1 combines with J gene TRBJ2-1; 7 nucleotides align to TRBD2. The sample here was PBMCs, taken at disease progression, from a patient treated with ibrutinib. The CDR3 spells CSGGLVEVNEQFF. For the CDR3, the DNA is TGCAGCGGAGGACTAGTGGAAGTTAATGAGCAGTTCTTC.